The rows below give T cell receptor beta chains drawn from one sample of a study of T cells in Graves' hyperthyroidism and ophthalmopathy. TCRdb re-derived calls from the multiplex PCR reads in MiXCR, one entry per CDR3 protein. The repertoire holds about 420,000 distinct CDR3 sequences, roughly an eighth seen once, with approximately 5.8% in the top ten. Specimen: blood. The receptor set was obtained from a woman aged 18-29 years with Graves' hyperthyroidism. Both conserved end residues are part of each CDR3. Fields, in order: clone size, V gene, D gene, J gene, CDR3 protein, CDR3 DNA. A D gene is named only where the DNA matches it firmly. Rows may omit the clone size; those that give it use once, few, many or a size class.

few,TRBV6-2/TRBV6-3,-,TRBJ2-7,CASSLVGRGSAIPYEQYF,TGTGCCAGCAGCCTAGTAGGCAGGGGCTCCGCTATCCCCTACGAGCAGTACTTC
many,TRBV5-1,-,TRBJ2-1,CASRPPSKNEQFF,TGCGCCAGCAGGCCTCCCTCAAAAAATGAGCAGTTCTTC
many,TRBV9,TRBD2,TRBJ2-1,CASSALAGGYNEQFF,TGTGCCAGCAGCGCACTAGCGGGAGGCTACAATGAGCAGTTCTTC
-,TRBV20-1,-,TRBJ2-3,CSARRREFTDTQYF,TGCAGTGCTAGACGACGGGAGTTCACAGATACGCAGTATTTT
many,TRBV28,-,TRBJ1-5,CASTTGGLGNQPQHF,TGTGCCAGCACTACCGGTGGCCTTGGCAATCAGCCCCAGCATTTT
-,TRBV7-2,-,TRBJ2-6,CASSLVWGAAGASVLTF,TGTGCCAGCAGCTTAGTTTGGGGGGCGGCTGGGGCCAGCGTCCTGACTTTC
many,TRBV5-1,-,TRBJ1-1,CASSFFPDSSTEAFF,TGCGCCAGCAGCTTTTTCCCGGACAGTTCGACTGAAGCTTTCTTT
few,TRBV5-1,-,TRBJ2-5,CASSLNAATQYF,TGCGCCAGCAGCTTGAACGCAGCGACCCAGTACTTC
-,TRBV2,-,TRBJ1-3,CASSTPGESSGNTIYF,TGTGCCAGCAGTACCCCAGGGGAGAGCTCTGGAAACACCATATATTTT
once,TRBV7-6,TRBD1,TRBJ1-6,CASSLQGAGKNSPLHF,TGTGCCAGCAGCTTACAGGGGGCAGGCAAGAATTCACCCCTCCACTTT
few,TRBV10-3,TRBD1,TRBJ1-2,CAIKGTADYGYTF,TGTGCCATCAAGGGGACAGCAGACTATGGCTACACCTTC
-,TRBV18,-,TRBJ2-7,CASSQGGVSEQYF,TGTGCCAGCTCACAGGGTGGCGTATCCGAGCAGTACTTC
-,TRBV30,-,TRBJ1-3,CAWTPFLSGNTIYF,TGTGCCTGGACGCCGTTTCTTTCTGGAAACACCATATATTTT
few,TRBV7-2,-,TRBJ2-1,CASRSGTTQLEQFF,TGTGCCAGCAGATCCGGGACGACACAATTAGAGCAGTTCTTC
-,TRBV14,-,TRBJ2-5,CASSQSPAETQYF,TGTGCCAGCAGCCAATCTCCGGCGGAGACCCAGTACTTC